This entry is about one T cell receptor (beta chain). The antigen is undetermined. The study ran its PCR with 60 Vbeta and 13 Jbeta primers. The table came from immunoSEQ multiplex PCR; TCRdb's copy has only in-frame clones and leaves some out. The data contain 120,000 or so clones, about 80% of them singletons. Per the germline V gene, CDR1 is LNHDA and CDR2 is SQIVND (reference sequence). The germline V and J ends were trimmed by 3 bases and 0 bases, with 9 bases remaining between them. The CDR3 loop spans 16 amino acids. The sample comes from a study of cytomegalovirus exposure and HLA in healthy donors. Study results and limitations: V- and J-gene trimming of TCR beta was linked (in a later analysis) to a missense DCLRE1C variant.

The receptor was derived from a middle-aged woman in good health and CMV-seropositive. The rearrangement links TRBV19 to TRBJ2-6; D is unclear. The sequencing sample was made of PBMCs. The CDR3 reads CASSIQARSGANVLTF. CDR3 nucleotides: TGTGCCAGTAGTATCCAGGCTCGCTCTGGGGCCAACGTCCTGACTTTC.